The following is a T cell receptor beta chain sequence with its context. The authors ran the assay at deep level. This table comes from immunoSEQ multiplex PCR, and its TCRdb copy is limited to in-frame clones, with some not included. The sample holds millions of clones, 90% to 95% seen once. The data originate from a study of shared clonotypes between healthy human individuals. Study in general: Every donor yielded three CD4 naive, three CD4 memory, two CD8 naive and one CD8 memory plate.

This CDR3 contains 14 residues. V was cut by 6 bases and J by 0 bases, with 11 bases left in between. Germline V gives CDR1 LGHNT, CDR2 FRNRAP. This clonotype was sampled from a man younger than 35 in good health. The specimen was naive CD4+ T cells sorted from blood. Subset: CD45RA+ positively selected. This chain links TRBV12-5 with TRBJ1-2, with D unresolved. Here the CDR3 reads CASGLVFPNYGYTF. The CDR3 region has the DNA TGTGCTAGTGGCCTCGTTTTTCCTAACTATGGCTACACCTTC.